The 19 T cell receptor beta chains given below trace back to one sample, sequenced in a study of spatial heterogeneity in lung cancer. Time point here: sample taken at primary tumor resection. Each CDR3 protein gets one entry after TCRdb re-called the 5' RACE reads with MiXCR. Found here are 950 to 1,500 distinct CDR3 sequences, 25% to 30% of them singletons; the top ten hold about 18%. The source was normal lung tissue next to the tumor, collected at surgery. The receptors were gathered from a female donor with early-stage non-small cell lung cancer.

V usage is TRBV29-1 and J usage is TRBJ1-1; D is uncertain. The CDR3 length is 12 residues. V lost 4 bases and J lost 5, with 11 bases in between. The germline CDR1 and CDR2 sequences are SQVTM and ANQGSEA. The CDR3: CSVGSARTEAFF. In DNA form, the CDR3 reads TGCAGCGTTGGTAGCGCGAGGACTGAAGCTTTCTTT.

This clonotype is large within its sample. The chain links TRBV18 to TRBJ2-7; D is unclear. V shed 3 bases and J shed 0 bases, with 12 bases lying between them. The CDR3 runs to 15 residues. CDR1 is KGHSH, CDR2 LQKENI, per germline. CDR3 in DNA: TGTGCCAGCTCACCGCCGACTCCTAGCTCCTACGAGCAGTACTTC. This codes for CASSPPTPSSYEQYF.

The chain couples TRBV6-6 to TRBJ2-7; maybe TRBD2 (6 bases). Trimming took 0 bases from V and 6 from J, leaving 9 bases between them. The CDR3 sequence is 13 residues long. Looked up from germline, CDR1 is MNHNY and CDR2 is SVGAGI (reference sequence). CDR3 DNA sequence: TGTGCCAGCAGTTACTCCGAGGGAGGCGAGCAGTACTTC. This encodes CASSYSEGGEQYF.

This clonotype is deemed medium-sized. This chain joins TRBV29-1 and TRBJ2-7; D might be TRBD1 (6 bases). The germline V and J ends were trimmed by 7 bases and 1 base, with 11 bases remaining between them. Germline V gives CDR1 SQVTM, CDR2 ANQGSEA. CDR3 size: 12 residues. For the CDR3, the DNA is TGCAGCGCACAGGGAGTTTCCTACGAGCAGTACTTC. Its protein product is CSAQGVSYEQYF.

A few counts support this clonotype. Compared with germline, one end of the junction differs, possibly owing to a read error. The chain is built from TRBV5-6 and TRBJ1-6; perhaps TRBD1 as D (6 bases). The germline V gene has CDR1 SGHDT and CDR2 YYEEEE. CDR3 length: 16 residues. The DNA for the CDR3 is TGTGCCAGCACCTTGAAGGGACACCCGTATAATTCACCCCTCCACTTT. Protein: CASTLKGHPYNSPLHF.

The V gene is TRBV20-1, the J gene TRBJ2-2, with D perhaps matching TRBD1 (6 bases). Trimming took off 2 bases at V and 2 bases at J, with 15 bases between the two ends. This CDR3 comprises 16 residues. The V gene's germline CDR1 is DFQATT and CDR2 SNEGSKA (reference sequence). The CDR3 coding sequence is TGCAGTGCTAGACCCTTCGACAGGTCTAACACCGGGGAGCTGTTTTTT. It yields the protein CSARPFDRSNTGELFF.

In its sample, this clonotype ranks as medium-sized. V and J are TRBV27 and TRBJ2-1; perhaps D is TRBD1 or TRBD2 (5 bases each). The CDR3 covers 12 residues. Germline lookup yields CDR1 MNHEY and CDR2 SMNVEV (reference sequence). V gave up 10 bases and J gave up 4 bases, with 11 bases separating them. CDR3 DNA sequence: TGTGCCACCTGGGACCTTTACAATGAGCAGTTCTTC. Translated: CATWDLYNEQFF.

This clonotype is large by share. The V gene is TRBV5-1, the J gene TRBJ2-1; D remains ambiguous. The V gene lost 0 bases and the J gene lost 9 bases, with 16 bases spanning the gap. The CDR3 contains 15 residues. CDR1 is SGHRS, CDR2 YFSETQ, per germline. CDR3 residues: CASSLETDNPGEQFF. In DNA form, the CDR3 reads TGCGCCAGCAGCTTGGAAACCGACAATCCCGGTGAGCAGTTCTTC. The full variable domain, in which reference TRBV5-1 and TRBJ2-1 provide the parts outside the CDR3, is KAGVTQTPRYLIKTRGQQVTLSCSPISGHRSVSWYQQTPGQGLQFLFEYFSETQRNKGNFPGRFSGRQFSNSRSEMNVSTLELGDSALYLCASSLETDNPGEQFFGPGTRLTVL.

This clonotype is medium-sized (0.01 to 0.1%) in the sample. The V gene is TRBV10-3, the J gene TRBJ1-1; D possibly corresponds to TRBD1 (5 bases). Germline CDR1 and CDR2: ENHRY and SYGVKD. The CDR3 loop spans 16 amino acids. V lost 7 bases and J 4 bases, leaving 22 bases between the germline ends. The CDR3 here is CAITPGRGAGGTEAFF. The CDR3 DNA reads as TGTGCCATCACCCCCGGACGAGGGGCTGGCGGCACTGAAGCTTTCTTT.

The rearrangement uses TRBV7-3 and TRBJ2-1; D not certain. The germline CDR1 and CDR2 sequences are SGHTA and FQGTGA. V lost 2 bases and J 0 bases, leaving 8 bases between the germline ends. The CDR3 contains 15 residues. The CDR3 protein is CASSLGLHSYNEQFF. The CDR3 bases are TGTGCCAGCAGCTTAGGGTTACACTCCTACAATGAGCAGTTCTTC.

The chain links TRBV4-3 to TRBJ2-2, with D unclear. Germline values: CDR1 LGHNA, CDR2 YSLEER. The CDR3 sequence is 14 residues long. Trimming removed 1 base at V and 3 bases at J, with 6 bases between. This CDR3 is CASSQVRYTGELFF. DNA for the CDR3: TGCGCCAGCAGCCAAGTGCGGTACACCGGGGAGCTGTTTTTT.

Judged by abundance, this clonotype is medium-sized. This chain joins TRBV3-1 and TRBJ2-3, with 15 bases fitting TRBD2. V shed 3 bases and J 4 bases; nucleotides not matched to a gene: 2. Germline V gives CDR1 LGHDT, CDR2 YNNKEL (reference sequence). This CDR3 spans 16 amino acids. The CDR3 DNA reads as TGTGCCAGCAGCCACGGACTAGCGGGGGGGCCAGATACGCAGTATTTT. This translates into CASSHGLAGGPDTQYF.

V usage is TRBV4-1 and J usage is TRBJ2-1; D remains ambiguous. The ends were cut back, 0 bases at V and 7 bases at J, with 10 bases in the middle. CDR3 length: 14 residues. Germline assignment: CDR1 MGHRA and CDR2 YSYEKL. The CDR3 DNA is TGCGCCAGCAGCCAAGAAGGCTTCCTAAATGAGCAGTTCTTC. As protein: CASSQEGFLNEQFF.

This clonotype ranks as large. The chain employs TRBV5-1 and TRBJ1-6; D is unresolved. The CDR3 consists of 15 residues. The V end was cut by 4 bases, the J end by 7 bases, with 15 bases between. Germline V gene lookup returns CDR1 SGHRS and CDR2 YFSETQ. The CDR3 here is CASSPDGRGNSPLHF. CDR3 in DNA: TGCGCCAGCAGCCCAGATGGAAGAGGGAATTCACCCCTCCACTTT.

This clonotype is labeled medium-sized. The V and J genes are TRBV4-1 and TRBJ1-5, with D perhaps matching TRBD1 (5 bases). The V end lost 6 bases, the J end lost 4 bases, and 10 bases lay between the germline ends. The CDR3 runs 13 residues. CDR1 is MGHRA and CDR2 is YSYEKL in the germline V gene. CDR3: CASSWGFNQPQHF. The CDR3 nucleotides are TGCGCCAGCAGTTGGGGGTTTAATCAGCCCCAGCATTTT.

The rearrangement joins TRBV13 to TRBJ2-7; 8 positions agree with TRBD2. Germline values: CDR1 PRHDT, CDR2 FYEKMQ (reference sequence). The V gene end was trimmed by 5 bases and the J gene end by 4 bases; junction bases not matched to a gene: 10. This CDR3 is built from 15 residues. The CDR3 DNA reads as TGTGCCAGCAGCCCACAGAGCGGGAGAGGTTACGAGCAGTACTTC. The encoded protein is CASSPQSGRGYEQYF.

The rearrangement joins TRBV4-3 to TRBJ2-1, with TRBD1 matching over 11 bases. Germline values: CDR1 LGHNA, CDR2 YSLEER. V shed 4 bases and J 9 bases; nucleotides not matched to a gene: 11. This CDR3 contains 16 residues. CDR3 nucleotides: TGCGCCAGCAGCCTTTTTTTAGGCGGGACAGGGGGTGAGCAGTTCTTC. It specifies CASSLFLGGTGGEQFF.

This clonotype has a handful of counts. This sequence joins TRBV9 and TRBJ2-1; 13 nucleotides line up with TRBD2. The V and J ends lost 3 bases and 10 bases, in that order; junction bases with no gene match: 7. This CDR3 spans 15 amino acids. Germline CDR1 SGDLS, CDR2 YYNGEE. The CDR3 protein is CASSEGTSGNREQFF. In DNA form, the CDR3 reads TGTGCCAGCAGCGAGGGGACTAGCGGGAACAGGGAGCAGTTCTTC.

As regards this clonotype: A much larger clonotype is one base distant, so this may be a read error. The conserved closing phenylalanine or tryptophan is absent in this CDR3, likely reflecting a read error. The rearrangement joins TRBV29-1 to TRBJ2-2; 11 nucleotides line up with TRBD2. Germline CDR1 is SQVTM and CDR2 is ANQGSEA. The CDR3 runs to 13 residues. The CDR3 DNA is TGCTCTACTAGCGGGAGTCGGACCGGGGAGCTGTTTTCT. Amino acid sequence: CSTSGSRTGELFS.